This is a list of T cell receptor beta chains from one sample in a study of blood T cells in healthy people across ages. Each CDR3 protein is one row after TCRdb ran MiXCR on the 5' RACE reads. This sample has over 600,000 distinct CDR3 sequences, with about 47% found just once. The sequenced sample was blood. The receptor set was obtained from a man older than 75 in good health. CDR3s include the opening cysteine and the closing phenylalanine or tryptophan. The D gene is left open where the match is weak. Clone size is stated in some rows and not others, as once, few, many or a class when expanded.

. TRBJ2-2 . TRBV3-1 CACSQAGSAGELFF TGTGCCTGCAGCCAAGCAGGGAGCGCCGGGGAGCTGTTTTTT
. TRBJ1-2 . TRBV30 CAWSVSLSGLGGYTF TGTGCCTGGAGTGTCTCCCTGTCGGGGCTTGGTGGCTACACCTTC
. TRBJ1-4 once TRBV21-1 CASSFPSRGRVNEKLFF TGTGCCAGCAGCTTCCCTTCGCGGGGGCGAGTAAATGAAAAACTGTTTTTT
. TRBJ2-1 . TRBV12-3/TRBV12-4 CASSGQAPGGEQFF TGTGCCAGCAGCGGACAGGCTCCGGGAGGGGAGCAGTTCTTC
. TRBJ2-4 . TRBV12-3/TRBV12-4 CASSFQGAKNIQYF TGTGCCAGCAGTTTTCAGGGGGCCAAAAACATTCAGTACTTC
. TRBJ2-1 . TRBV30 CAWSVGGFHEQFF TGTGCCTGGAGTGTTGGCGGATTCCATGAGCAGTTCTTC
TRBD2 TRBJ2-7 . TRBV7-3 CASSRAGGLFNEQYF TGTGCCAGCAGCCGAGCGGGAGGGCTGTTTAATGAGCAGTACTTC
TRBD1 TRBJ2-1 many TRBV7-2 CASSSRKTGVSDEQFF TGTGCCAGCAGCTCTCGAAAGACAGGGGTAAGCGATGAGCAGTTCTTC
TRBD2 TRBJ2-1 few TRBV4-3 CASSQDLFERGYYNEQFF TGCGCCAGCAGCCAAGATCTGTTTGAGCGGGGGTACTACAATGAGCAGTTCTTC
. TRBJ1-2 . TRBV9 CASSVRNYGYTF TGTGCCAGCAGCGTAAGGAACTATGGCTACACCTTC
. TRBJ1-2 . TRBV6-6 CASSLIHQGSYGYTF TGTGCCAGCAGCCTAATTCATCAGGGTAGCTATGGCTACACCTTC
. TRBJ1-2 . TRBV24-1 CAISDGGREGYGYTF TGTGCCATCAGTGATGGGGGTCGAGAGGGTTATGGCTACACCTTC
TRBD1 TRBJ2-7 . TRBV6-5 CASRPGQGAHEQYF TGTGCCAGCAGACCGGGACAGGGGGCGCACGAGCAGTACTTC
. TRBJ2-5 . TRBV30 CAWSRAGETQYF TGTGCCTGGAGTCGGGCCGGGGAGACCCAGTACTTC
. TRBJ2-6 . TRBV30 CAWSFGGLASGANVLTF TGTGCCTGGAGTTTTGGAGGTCTCGCCTCTGGGGCCAACGTCCTGACTTTC
. TRBJ1-6 few TRBV20-1 CSARDHKGGGNSPLHF TGCAGTGCTAGAGATCATAAGGGCGGGGGAAATTCACCCCTCCACTTT
TRBD1 TRBJ2-1 . TRBV4-2 CANSQETGGFYNEQFF TGTGCCAACAGCCAAGAGACAGGGGGCTTCTACAATGAGCAGTTCTTC
. TRBJ2-5 few TRBV29-1 CSVVPQQETQYF TGCAGCGTTGTTCCACAGCAAGAGACCCAGTACTTC
TRBD1 TRBJ2-1 many TRBV25-1 CASSESRGTGGRHEQFF TGTGCCAGCAGTGAATCTCGAGGGACAGGGGGCAGGCATGAGCAGTTCTTC
. TRBJ2-1 few TRBV5-1 CASSPEGVNEQFF TGCGCCAGCAGCCCTGAGGGAGTGAATGAGCAGTTCTTC
. TRBJ2-1 . TRBV20-1 CSAGVEGGDEQFF TGCAGTGCTGGCGTGGAGGGGGGGGATGAGCAGTTCTTC
. TRBJ2-6 . TRBV29-1 CSVEDSSGANVPTF TGCAGCGTTGAAGACAGCTCTGGGGCCAACGTCCCGACTTTC
. TRBJ2-5 few TRBV27 CASSLQGTETQYF TGTGCCAGCAGTTTACAGGGGACCGAGACCCAGTACTTC
. TRBJ1-1 . TRBV10-2 CASSNTEAFF TGCGCCAGCAGTAACACTGAAGCTTTCTTT
TRBD2 TRBJ2-7 . TRBV29-1 CSVDPGRGQYF TGCAGCGTTGACCCAGGGAGGGGGCAGTACTTC
TRBD2 TRBJ2-3 . TRBV9 CASSARTSGRTDTQYF TGTGCCAGCAGCGCCCGGACTAGCGGGAGGACAGATACGCAGTATTTT
TRBD1 TRBJ2-5 many TRBV11-1 CASSRTGGSAQYF TGTGCCAGCAGCAGGACAGGGGGCAGTGCCCAGTACTTC
TRBD2 TRBJ2-5 . TRBV7-9 CASSRRTSGVAVTQYF TGTGCCAGCAGCAGGCGGACTAGCGGAGTAGCAGTGACCCAGTACTTC
TRBD2 TRBJ2-2 . TRBV9 CASSALPAGDSTGELFF TGTGCCAGCAGCGCCCTTCCGGCGGGAGATTCTACCGGGGAGCTGTTTTTT
TRBD2 TRBJ2-3 few TRBV20-1 CSAREASGRLFTDTQYF TGCAGTGCTAGAGAGGCTAGCGGGAGACTTTTCACAGATACGCAGTATTTT
. TRBJ1-3 . TRBV12-3/TRBV12-4 CASSFGSTASGNTIYF TGTGCCAGCAGTTTCGGTTCGACTGCTTCTGGAAACACCATATATTTT
. TRBJ2-1 few TRBV5-1 CASSPGLSASYNEQFF TGCGCCAGCTCCCCGGGACTTTCTGCATCTTACAATGAGCAGTTCTTC
. TRBJ1-5 . TRBV30 CAWNGEGNQPQHF TGTGCCTGGAATGGGGAGGGGAATCAGCCCCAGCATTTT
. TRBJ2-1 few TRBV20-1 CSARHLSSVYNEQFF TGCAGTGCTAGACACCTTTCTAGCGTATACAATGAGCAGTTCTTC
TRBD1 TRBJ2-5 many TRBV7-9 CASSKTGLGETQYF TGTGCCAGCAGCAAGACAGGGCTGGGGGAGACCCAGTACTTC
TRBD2 TRBJ2-3 few TRBV20-1 CSARVGLAGVGYTQYF TGCAGTGCTAGAGTCGGACTAGCGGGAGTCGGATATACGCAGTATTTT
TRBD2 TRBJ2-1 . TRBV6-2/TRBV6-3 CASSYSILAGENERFF TGTGCCAGCAGTTACTCGATACTTGCGGGAGAGAATGAGCGGTTCTTC
TRBD1 TRBJ1-1 . TRBV20-1 CSAPGGMNTEAFF TGCAGTGCTCCAGGGGGGATGAACACTGAAGCTTTCTTT
. TRBJ2-5 . TRBV2 CARPNTGRGLRETQYF TGTGCCAGGCCGAATACGGGGAGAGGGTTGCGAGAGACCCAGTACTTC
. TRBJ2-5 . TRBV29-1 CSVVLVGQYF TGCAGCGTTGTCCTGGTGGGCCAGTACTTC
TRBD1 TRBJ2-7 . TRBV5-5 CASRRQGGSEQYF TGTGCCAGCAGAAGACAGGGTGGAAGCGAGCAGTACTTC
. TRBJ1-6 . TRBV7-2 CASTEDLNSPLHF TGTGCCAGCACTGAGGACTTAAATTCACCCCTCCACTTT
TRBD2 TRBJ2-7 . TRBV20-1 CSARPTSGETYEQYF TGCAGTGCTAGACCTACTAGCGGGGAGACCTACGAGCAGTACTTC
. TRBJ1-4 . TRBV18 CARSLTQNEKLFF TGTGCCCGCTCACTCACACAGAATGAAAAACTGTTTTTT
TRBD2 TRBJ2-5 . TRBV6-2/TRBV6-3 CASSSTGGWETQYF TGTGCCAGCAGTTCCACGGGAGGCTGGGAGACCCAGTACTTC
. TRBJ2-1 . TRBV6-1 CASFSTPGFNNEQFF TGTGCCAGCTTCTCGACGCCGGGGTTCAACAATGAGCAGTTCTTC
TRBD2 TRBJ2-1 once TRBV5-1 CASSLDSGSNERFF TGCGCCAGCAGCTTGGATAGCGGGAGCAATGAGCGGTTCTTC
TRBD2 TRBJ2-1 . TRBV14 CASSQDRLGLAGMTREQFF TGTGCCAGCAGCCAAGATAGGCTTGGACTAGCGGGGATGACAAGGGAGCAGTTCTTC
. TRBJ2-1 once TRBV9 CASSADHGREQFF TGTGCCAGCAGCGCCGACCACGGTAGGGAGCAGTTCTTC
. TRBJ2-3 . TRBV20-1 CSATPVVADTQYF TGCAGTGCAACCCCGGTCGTAGCAGATACGCAGTATTTT
. TRBJ1-2 . TRBV18 CASSLGQTTLYGYTF TGTGCCAGCTCACTAGGACAGACGACTCTCTATGGCTACACCTTC
TRBD1 TRBJ2-3 few TRBV7-2 CASSLRGQTTDTQYF TGTGCCAGCAGCTTACGGGGACAGACTACAGATACGCAGTATTTT
. TRBJ2-3 . TRBV20-1 CSAPRGGIRDTQYF TGCAGTGCTCCCCGTGGTGGGATCAGGGATACGCAGTATTTT